This T cell receptor beta chain is from a study of shared clonotypes between healthy human individuals. General study findings and limits: The study generally estimated greater richness for naive than memory subsets. Shared across a handful of donors were around 5% of the naive CD4 clonotypes. Shared clonotypes across all four donors exceeded non-shared ones in generation probability.

This CDR3 contains 16 residues. V lost 4 bases to trimming and J lost 0 bases, with 12 bases between them. Germline V gene data show CDR1 as MGHRA and CDR2 as YSYEKL. As concerns this clone: The antigen is unknown.

Only in-frame clones appear in the TCRdb table, and some are missing; sequencing was by immunoSEQ multiplex PCR. The sample lists some 2,100,000 clones; around 95% were seen once. Sequenced: naive CD4+ T cells sorted from blood. Regarding subset: CD45RA+ positively selected. This clonotype was obtained from a man younger than 35 in good health. This sequence joins TRBV4-1 and TRBJ1-4; D uncertain. CDR3 in DNA: TGCGCCAGCAGCCGCTCCTCCGGGGCAACTAATGAAAAACTGTTTTTT. Protein product: CASSRSSGATNEKLFF.